Included here is one T cell receptor (beta chain) sequence, with context. These data originate in a study of blood T cell repertoires in COVID-19. CDR1 MNHEY and CDR2 SVGAGI come from the germline V gene. The CDR3 has 15 residues. V was clipped by 0 bases and J by 7 bases; unmatched bases: 5. The authors' processing: Reference gene primer amplification gave estimated nucleated cell counts. Produced via immunoSEQ multiplex PCR; TCRdb's table is partial and in-frame only. D and trimming were read from the DNA, whereas the V and J calls and clone size are those reported in that table. The repertoire holds about 180,000 clones, with approximately 86% as singletons.

The origin of this receptor is a man aged 50 to 59 with active or convalescent COVID-19. What was sequenced was peripheral blood. The chain couples TRBV6-5 to TRBJ1-5, with 8 bases aligning to TRBD1. CDR3 residues: CASSYSDRALQPQHF. Written as DNA, the CDR3 is TGTGCCAGCAGTTACTCGGACAGGGCGTTACAGCCCCAGCATTTT.